This T cell receptor (beta chain) originates from a study of CD8 T cells in Susac syndrome. RNA in amounts of roughly 0.5 to 1 ug was reverse transcribed with random hexamers. Across 54 Vbeta and 13 Jbeta, TCR beta CDR3 was amplified with immunoSEQ multiplex PCR. TCRdb used MiXCR to reprocess the immunoSEQ multiplex PCR reads, holding one entry per CDR3 protein. This sample carries a few hundred thousand distinct CDR3 sequences, roughly 96% of them seen once, and the ten largest clones take roughly 0.1%. Peripheral blood CD8+ and CD4+ T cells were profiled by TCR beta sequencing. Negative isolation was used for CD8+ and CD4+ T cells and FACS enrichment for TEMRA cells. Per germline, CDR1 MNHEY and CDR2 SVGAGI. J was trimmed by 3 bases and V by 6 bases; bases with no gene match: 6. This CDR3 has 14 amino acids.

The sequenced sample was CD4+ T cells from PBMCs. This clonotype was obtained from a human donor with multiple sclerosis. The chain combines TRBV6-5 with TRBJ2-7; TRBD1 matches at 9 bases. The CDR3 sequence: CASRRQGGGYEQYF. The CDR3 coding sequence is TGTGCCAGCAGAAGACAGGGGGGGGGCTACGAGCAGTACTTC.